The 26 T cell receptor beta chains listed next were all sequenced from one sample in a study of cytomegalovirus exposure and HLA in healthy donors. Some clones are missing from TCRdb's copy, which holds only in-frame ones; the method was immunoSEQ multiplex PCR. The repertoire holds tens of thousands of clones, about 96% seen once, with about 1.3% in the top ten. The sequencing input was PBMCs. These receptors were obtained from a woman between 18 and 29 years old in good health and CMV-seronegative.

V gene TRBV12-5 combines with J gene TRBJ2-2; unclear D gene. CDR3 length: 13 amino acids. V dropped 3 bases and J dropped 6 bases, with 8 bases sitting between them. Germline loops: CDR1 LGHNT, CDR2 FRNRAP. CDR3 in DNA: TGTGCTAGTGGTTTATCCCCCGCCGGGGAGCTGTTTTTT. It translates to CASGLSPAGELFF.

The rearrangement joins TRBV28 to TRBJ2-6; D unresolved. The CDR3 loop spans 12 amino acids. The V and J ends lost 6 bases and 4 bases respectively, with 4 bases between them. In germline, CDR1 is MDHEN, CDR2 SYDVKM. The CDR3 spells CASRTGANVLTF. The CDR3 DNA reads TGTGCCAGCAGGACAGGGGCCAACGTCCTGACTTTC.

This clone was detected once. The chain combines TRBV28 with TRBJ2-1; D is possibly TRBD2 (6 bases). CDR1 and CDR2 (germline): MDHEN, SYDVKM. The CDR3 contains 12 residues. The V and J ends lost 8 bases and 7 bases respectively, with 12 bases between them. The CDR3 nucleotides read TGTGCCAGCCACCGTCGGGGGAATGAGCAGTTCTTC. Residues: CASHRRGNEQFF.

For this clone: Other DNA sequences in the same sample also yield this CDR3. The V and J genes are TRBV5-1 and TRBJ2-5, with a weak D call TRBD2 (6 bases). There are 19 residues in the CDR3. The V and J ends lost 5 bases and 1 base respectively, with 27 bases between them. Germline CDR1 and CDR2: SGHRS and YFSETQ. This CDR3 reads CASSFRSMTGNGGQETQYF. CDR3 sequence (DNA): TGCGCCAGCAGTTTTAGAAGTATGACGGGGAACGGGGGCCAAGAGACCCAGTACTTC.

The chain has TRBV7-2 and TRBJ2-1; D is undetermined. This CDR3 has 13 amino acids. The V and J ends lost 3 bases and 8 bases respectively, with 11 bases between them. Germline lookup yields CDR1 SGHTA and CDR2 FQGNSA. CDR3 nucleotide sequence: TGTGCCAGCAGCTTCGACACCCTCGATGAGCAGTTCTTC. Protein sequence: CASSFDTLDEQFF.

The chain carries TRBV15 and TRBJ1-5; 10 nucleotides align to TRBD1. Germline CDR1 reads LNHNV; CDR2 reads YYDKDF (reference sequence). V trimming: 0 bases; J trimming: 4 bases; junction bases outside the gene matches: 6. The CDR3 loop spans 17 amino acids. The CDR3 nucleotides are TGTGCCACCAGCAGAGACTACGGACAGGGGGAGAATCAGCCCCAGCATTTT. It codes for CATSRDYGQGENQPQHF.

CDR3 sequence: CASSQDREAFF. DNA of the CDR3: TGCGCCAGCAGCCAAGACCGGGAAGCTTTCTTT. J is TRBJ1-1 and V is TRBV4-1, with D uncertain. This CDR3 spans 11 amino acids. Germline V lookup: CDR1 MGHRA, CDR2 YSYEKL. Trimming removed 0 bases at V and 8 bases at J, with 4 bases between.

In this sample, this clone turned up a few times. The rearrangement joins TRBV7-9 to TRBJ2-7, with TRBD2 matching 8 bases. V was pared by 6 bases and J by 3 bases, with 7 bases of the junction left unmatched. This CDR3 is 14 amino acids long. Germline CDR1 SEHNR, CDR2 FQNEAQ (reference sequence). Here the CDR3 reads CASRGLGERYEQYF. The CDR3 DNA reads TGTGCCAGCAGGGGACTAGGTGAGCGCTACGAGCAGTACTTC.

This clone was seen a single time. This chain uses TRBV6-6 with TRBJ1-1, with TRBD1 matching 9 bases. Germline assignment: CDR1 MNHNY and CDR2 SVGAGI (reference sequence). V gave up 6 bases and J gave up 3 bases; unmatched junction bases: 5. This CDR3 comprises 14 residues. The CDR3 nucleotides are TGTGCCAGCAGCTACAGGGGGCTAGACACTGAAGCTTTCTTT. Its protein product is CASSYRGLDTEAFF.

V usage is TRBV5-1 and J usage is TRBJ1-1; TRBD1 might be the D (5 bases). Trimming took off 4 bases at V and 1 base at J, with 14 bases between the two ends. Germline V gives CDR1 SGHRS, CDR2 YFSETQ. The CDR3 has 15 amino acids. In DNA form, the CDR3 reads TGCGCCAGCAGCCCGGGGGGGATGGGGAACACTGAAGCTTTCTTT. Amino acid sequence: CASSPGGMGNTEAFF.

The rearrangement uses TRBV21-1 and TRBJ2-7; TRBD1, the D gene given by the table, was not confirmed from the DNA. TRBV21-1 is described as a pseudogene. The CDR3 has 14 amino acids. In DNA form, the CDR3 reads TGTGCCAGCAGCAAATTTAGGGGACACTACGAGCAGTACTTC. It is translated as CASSKFRGHYEQYF.

The V gene is TRBV9, the J gene TRBJ2-7; maybe TRBD2 (6 bases). Germline V CDR1 and CDR2: SGDLS, YYNGEE. The CDR3 is 14 amino acids. Trimming left V 0 bases short and J 1 base short, with 8 bases between. CDR3 bases: TGTGCCAGCAGCGTAGCGGGACTGTCCTACGAGCAGTACTTC. It encodes CASSVAGLSYEQYF.

The chain recombines TRBV5-4 with TRBJ2-5, with TRBD2 matching over 11 bases. Germline lookup yields CDR1 SGHNT and CDR2 YYREEE (reference sequence). The junction had 2 bases not matched to a gene; V was cut back by 2 bases and J by 5 bases. The CDR3 extends over 14 amino acids. In nucleotides, the CDR3 is TGTGCCAGCAGCTTACTAGCGGGGGTGGAGACCCAGTACTTC. Its translation: CASSLLAGVETQYF.

The chain has TRBV5-1 and TRBJ2-7; D possibly corresponds to TRBD2 (6 bases). The CDR3 has 13 amino acids. Germline CDR1 is SGHRS and CDR2 is YFSETQ. With 5 bases removed from V and 5 bases from J, the gap between germline ends came to 14 bases. CDR3 nucleotide sequence: TGCGCCAGCAGTCGGGAGATCGGCAACGAGCAGTACTTC. It translates to CASSREIGNEQYF.

The chain combines TRBV19 with TRBJ1-5; D is possibly TRBD1 (6 bases). CDR3 length equals 17 residues. From germline, CDR1 is LNHDA and CDR2 SQIVND (reference sequence). Trimming left V 6 bases short and J 2 bases short, with 20 bases between. CDR3 bases: TGTGCCAGTAGCGTCGGTGAAGGGGGATGGGGCAATCAGCCCCAGCATTTT. Its protein is CASSVGEGGWGNQPQHF.

V gene TRBV6-4 combines with J gene TRBJ1-1; tentative D call: TRBD1 (6 bases). This CDR3 is 13 amino acids long. The germline V gene encodes CDR1 MRHNA and CDR2 SNTAGT. Trimming left V 4 bases short and J 2 bases short, with 8 bases between. The DNA of the CDR3 is TGTGCCAGCAGTGCGGACAGAAACACTGAAGCTTTCTTT. Amino acids: CASSADRNTEAFF.

The chain couples TRBV11-3 to TRBJ2-7; D is ambiguous. The V and J ends lost 4 bases and 7 bases respectively, with 14 bases between them. Germline values: CDR1 SGHNT, CDR2 YENEEA. The CDR3 is 13 amino acids. The DNA of the CDR3 is TGTGCCAGCAGCTCCCTTTCCAAAACTGAGCAGTACTTC. It encodes CASSSLSKTEQYF. Combining the CDR3 with reference TRBV11-3 and TRBJ2-7 gives the whole variable domain EAGVVQSPRYKIIEKKQPVAFWCNPISGHNTLYWYLQNLGQGPELLIRYENEEAVDDSQLPKDRFSAERLKGVDSTLKIQPAELGDSAVYLCASSSLSKTEQYFGPGTRLTVT.

The V and J genes are TRBV5-5 and TRBJ1-5; 8 positions match TRBD1. Germline lookup yields CDR1 SGHKS and CDR2 YYEKEE (reference sequence). J was trimmed by 5 bases and V by 1 base; bases with no gene match: 8. The CDR3 is made up of 16 amino acids. CDR3 protein: CASSLWAGQEHQPQHF. The DNA for the CDR3 is TGTGCCAGCAGCTTGTGGGCGGGACAGGAGCATCAGCCCCAGCATTTT.

The genes are TRBV5-1 and TRBJ2-3; D remains unclear. Trimming shortened V by 0 bases and J by 5 bases, and 7 bases separated the two germline ends. In germline, CDR1 is SGHRS, CDR2 YFSETQ. The CDR3 runs 13 residues. The CDR3: CASSLAGEDTQYF. For the CDR3, the DNA is TGCGCCAGCAGCTTGGCAGGCGAAGATACGCAGTATTTT.

The chain recombines TRBV7-9 with TRBJ1-4, with D possibly matching TRBD1 (5 bases). The CDR3 totals 13 residues. The germline V and J ends were trimmed by 5 bases and 8 bases, with 12 bases remaining between them. Germline CDR1 reads SEHNR; CDR2 reads FQNEAQ (reference sequence). The CDR3 is CASSPGLLEKLFF. CDR3 nucleotide sequence: TGTGCCAGCAGCCCGGGACTCCTAGAAAAACTGTTTTTT.

The chain combines TRBV13 with TRBJ2-7; the D gene is possibly TRBD2 (8 bases). V lost 5 bases to trimming and J lost 2 bases, with 16 bases between them. The CDR3 spans 15 residues. Per the germline V gene, CDR1 is PRHDT and CDR2 is FYEKMQ (reference sequence). CDR3 bases: TGTGCCAGCAGCCCGGGAGGGGGCATGGCCTACGAGCAGTACTTC. This translates into CASSPGGGMAYEQYF.

The chain carries TRBV6-4 and TRBJ1-2, with no clear D. The CDR3 is made up of 14 amino acids. Germline-derived CDR1 and CDR2 are MRHNA and SNTAGT. V lost 8 bases to trimming and J lost 2 bases, with 15 bases between them. CDR3 sequence (DNA): TGTGCCAGCCCGGCGCACAGACAAAACTATGGCTACACCTTC. Translated: CASPAHRQNYGYTF.

This clone was seen only once. This chain links TRBV5-1 with TRBJ2-7; 11 nucleotides match TRBD1. The length of the CDR3 is 15 residues. V was clipped by 3 bases and J by 5 bases; unmatched bases: 7. Germline values: CDR1 SGHRS, CDR2 YFSETQ. The CDR3 loop is CASSSPGQGGHEQYF. The CDR3 nucleotides are TGCGCCAGCAGCTCACCGGGACAGGGGGGACACGAGCAGTACTTC.

The chain employs TRBV7-9 and TRBJ2-1; TRBD1 matches 7 bases. This CDR3 spans 15 amino acids. The trim removed 5 bases at V and 4 bases at J, leaving 8 bases unmatched. Germline values: CDR1 SEHNR, CDR2 FQNEAQ (reference sequence). CDR3 region: CASSPGQPRYNEQFF. The CDR3 coding sequence is TGTGCCAGCAGCCCGGGACAGCCGCGATACAATGAGCAGTTCTTC.

The rearrangement links TRBV7-9 to TRBJ2-2, with D maybe TRBD2 (6 bases). Looked up from germline, CDR1 is SEHNR and CDR2 is FQNEAQ (reference sequence). This CDR3 has 18 residues. V lost 1 base, J lost 0 bases, and 15 bases lay in between. CDR3 in DNA: TGTGCCAGCAGCTTAGTTCCGCTAGCGTTCGCGAACACCGGGGAGCTGTTTTTT. This sequence encodes CASSLVPLAFANTGELFF.

The chain links TRBV5-6 to TRBJ1-4; D not certain. V lost 0 bases and J 7 bases, leaving 7 bases between the germline ends. The CDR3 has 13 residues. CDR1 SGHDT and CDR2 YYEEEE come from the germline V gene. The CDR3 loop is CASSLARSEKLFF. In DNA form, the CDR3 reads TGTGCCAGCAGCTTGGCCCGGAGTGAAAAACTGTTTTTT. Full variable domain (outside the CDR3, taken from reference TRBV5-6 and TRBJ1-4): DAGVTQSPTHLIKTRGQQVTLRCSPKSGHDTVSWYQQALGQGPQFIFQYYEEEERQRGNFPDRFSGHQFPNYSSELNVNALLLGDSALYLCASSLARSEKLFFGSGTQLSVL.